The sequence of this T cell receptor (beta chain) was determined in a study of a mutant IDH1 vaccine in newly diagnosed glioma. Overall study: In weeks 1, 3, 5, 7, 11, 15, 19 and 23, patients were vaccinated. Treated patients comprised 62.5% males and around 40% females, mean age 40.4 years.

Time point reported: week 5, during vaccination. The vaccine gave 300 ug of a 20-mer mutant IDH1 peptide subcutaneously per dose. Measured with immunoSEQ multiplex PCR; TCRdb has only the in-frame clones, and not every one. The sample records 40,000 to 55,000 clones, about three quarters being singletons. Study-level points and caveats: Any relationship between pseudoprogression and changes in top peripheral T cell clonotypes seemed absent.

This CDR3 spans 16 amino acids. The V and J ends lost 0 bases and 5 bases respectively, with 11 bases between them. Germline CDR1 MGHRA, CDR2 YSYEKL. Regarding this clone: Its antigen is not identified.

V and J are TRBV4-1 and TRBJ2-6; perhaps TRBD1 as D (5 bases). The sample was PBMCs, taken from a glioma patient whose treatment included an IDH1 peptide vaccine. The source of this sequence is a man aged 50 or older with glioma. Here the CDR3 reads CASSQDWGPRANVLTF. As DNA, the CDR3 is TGCGCCAGCAGCCAAGATTGGGGCCCCCGGGCCAACGTCCTGACTTTC.